This is a list of T cell receptor beta chains from one sample in a study of CD8 T cells in ankylosing spondylitis. TCRdb processed the 5' RACE reads anew with MiXCR; each CDR3 protein has one entry. The data hold roughly 130,000 distinct CDR3 sequences, with roughly 15% observed a single time. Sequencing input: blood, either unsorted or a sorted T cell fraction (not recorded which). Receptors originate from a female donor with ankylosing spondylitis or in good health (not recorded which). Each CDR3 is given with its conserved first and last residue. The order of the fields is J gene, V gene, clone size, D gene, CDR3 protein, CDR3 DNA. A D gene is named only where the DNA matches it firmly. Clone size appears in some rows only: once, few, many, or a class for an expanded clone.

j_gene: TRBJ2-7
v_gene: TRBV12-3/TRBV12-4
abundance: many
d_gene: NA
CDR3aa: CASSLEVYYEQYF
CDR3nt: TGTGCCAGCAGTTTAGAAGTCTACTACGAGCAGTACTTC

j_gene: TRBJ2-1
v_gene: TRBV19
abundance: NA
d_gene: NA
CDR3aa: CASSVGINSNEQFF
CDR3nt: TGTGCCAGTAGCGTGGGGATAAACTCCAATGAGCAGTTCTTC

j_gene: TRBJ2-7
v_gene: TRBV11-3
abundance: NA
d_gene: TRBD2
CDR3aa: CASSLAGSGGENYEQYF
CDR3nt: TGTGCCAGCAGCTTAGCGGGTAGCGGGGGGGAAAACTACGAGCAGTACTTC

j_gene: TRBJ1-1
v_gene: TRBV7-9
abundance: NA
d_gene: NA
CDR3aa: CASSPQPGGTEAFF
CDR3nt: TGTGCCAGCAGCCCCCAACCCGGTGGCACTGAAGCTTTCTTT

j_gene: TRBJ2-1
v_gene: TRBV5-1
abundance: NA
d_gene: NA
CDR3aa: CASSRVTGNEQFF
CDR3nt: TGCGCCAGCAGCCGTGTTACAGGCAATGAGCAGTTCTTC

j_gene: TRBJ2-4
v_gene: TRBV29-1
abundance: many
d_gene: NA
CDR3aa: CSVVERGTAENIQYF
CDR3nt: TGCAGCGTCGTGGAACGGGGGACAGCCGAAAACATTCAGTACTTC

j_gene: TRBJ2-1
v_gene: TRBV11-2
abundance: few
d_gene: NA
CDR3aa: CASSPTYLEQFF
CDR3nt: TGTGCCAGCAGCCCGACATATTTGGAACAGTTCTTC

j_gene: TRBJ2-5
v_gene: TRBV5-1
abundance: many
d_gene: TRBD1
CDR3aa: CASSEGQGGRTQYF
CDR3nt: TGCGCCAGCAGCGAGGGACAGGGGGGCCGGACCCAGTACTTC

j_gene: TRBJ2-7
v_gene: TRBV7-9
abundance: few
d_gene: TRBD1
CDR3aa: CASTGGSYEQYF
CDR3nt: TGTGCCAGCACAGGGGGCTCCTACGAGCAGTACTTC

j_gene: TRBJ2-2
v_gene: TRBV19
abundance: few
d_gene: NA
CDR3aa: CASSSRDGHLTGELFF
CDR3nt: TGTGCCAGTAGTTCCCGGGACGGGCACTTGACCGGGGAGCTGTTTTTT

j_gene: TRBJ2-1
v_gene: TRBV5-1
abundance: few
d_gene: TRBD2
CDR3aa: CASSYELAGGSYNEQFF
CDR3nt: TGCGCCAGCAGCTACGAGCTAGCGGGAGGTTCCTACAATGAGCAGTTCTTC